This TCR beta chain was sequenced for a study of CD4 and CD8 cells across lung adenocarcinoma regions. TCRdb reanalysed the PCR reads using MiXCR and keeps one entry per CDR3 protein. The sample lists about 25,000 distinct CDR3 sequences; under 60% were seen once. Concerning this clonotype itself: Compared with germline, one end of the junction differs, possibly owing to a read error.

Samples came from patients with localized non-small cell lung adenocarcinoma. CDR1 and CDR2 from the germline V gene are WSHSY and SAAADI. The CDR3 loop spans 14 amino acids. Input material: CD8+ T cells from the center of a lung tumor. The receptor was isolated from a male donor with lung adenocarcinoma. The CD4 and CD8 labels of this study may be unreliable. This chain connects TRBV10-2 to TRBJ2-3; D not resolved. CDR3 sequence: CARSESRRTDTQYF. The CDR3 DNA reads as TGCGCGAGGAGTGAGAGCCGGCGCACAGATACCCAGTATTTT.